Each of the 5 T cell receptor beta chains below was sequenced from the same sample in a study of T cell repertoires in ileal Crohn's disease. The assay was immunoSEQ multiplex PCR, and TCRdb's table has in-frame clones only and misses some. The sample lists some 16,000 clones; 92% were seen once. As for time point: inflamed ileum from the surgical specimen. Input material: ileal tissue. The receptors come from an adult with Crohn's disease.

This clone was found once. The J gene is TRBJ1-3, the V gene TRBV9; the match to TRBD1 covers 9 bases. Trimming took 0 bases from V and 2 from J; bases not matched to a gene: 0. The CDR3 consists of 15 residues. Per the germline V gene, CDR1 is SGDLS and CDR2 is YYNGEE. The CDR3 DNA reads TGTGCCAGCAGCGTAGGGACAGGGGCTGGAAACACCATATATTTT. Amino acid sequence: CASSVGTGAGNTIYF.

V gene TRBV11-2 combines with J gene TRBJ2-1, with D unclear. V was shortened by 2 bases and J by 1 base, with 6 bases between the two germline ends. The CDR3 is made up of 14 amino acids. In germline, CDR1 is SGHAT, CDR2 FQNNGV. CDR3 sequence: CASSLTGSYNEQFF. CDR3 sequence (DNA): TGTGCCAGCAGCTTAACGGGTTCCTACAATGAGCAGTTCTTC.

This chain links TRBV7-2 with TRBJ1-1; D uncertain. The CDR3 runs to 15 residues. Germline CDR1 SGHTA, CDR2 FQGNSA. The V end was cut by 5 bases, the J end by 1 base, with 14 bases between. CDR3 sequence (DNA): TGTGCCAGCAGCCAATTACCAGTGGGGAACACTGAAGCTTTCTTT. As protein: CASSQLPVGNTEAFF. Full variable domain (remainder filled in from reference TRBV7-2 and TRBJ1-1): GAGVSQSPSNKVTEKGKDVELRCDPISGHTALYWYRQSLGQGLEFLIYFQGNSAPDKSGLPSDRFSAERTGGSVSTLTIQRTQQEDSAVYLCASSQLPVGNTEAFFGQGTRLTVV.

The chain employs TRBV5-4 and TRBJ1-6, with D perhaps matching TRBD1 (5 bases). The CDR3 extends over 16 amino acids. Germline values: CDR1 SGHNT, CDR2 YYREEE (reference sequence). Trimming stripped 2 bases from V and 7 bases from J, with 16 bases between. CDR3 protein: CASSFKPSRDNSPLHF. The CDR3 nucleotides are TGTGCCAGCAGCTTCAAGCCATCCAGGGACAATTCACCCCTCCACTTT.

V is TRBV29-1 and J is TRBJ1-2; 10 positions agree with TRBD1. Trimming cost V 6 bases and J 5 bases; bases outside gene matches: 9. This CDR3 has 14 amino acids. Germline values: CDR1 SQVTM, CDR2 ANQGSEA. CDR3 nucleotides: TGCAGCGTCCCGGACAGGGGGGGAGGATATGGCTACACCTTC. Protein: CSVPDRGGGYGYTF.